Following are 5 T cell receptor beta chains from one sample sequenced in a study of blood T cell repertoires in COVID-19. Data came from immunoSEQ multiplex PCR; TCRdb stores just in-frame clones and leaves some out. The profile shows 200,000 to 250,000 clones, approximately 87% of them singletons. Sample: peripheral blood. These receptors came from a man in his fifties or sixties with acute or convalescent COVID-19.

The rearrangement joins TRBV13 to TRBJ2-1, with 9 bases fitting TRBD2. V was pared by 1 base and J by 9 bases, with 10 bases of the junction left unmatched. CDR3 length: 16 amino acids. Germline V gene sequence: CDR1 PRHDT, CDR2 FYEKMQ (reference sequence). CDR3 residues: CASSLVAGGTEGEQFF. The CDR3 nucleotides read TGTGCCAGCAGCTTAGTTGCGGGAGGGACCGAAGGTGAGCAGTTCTTC.

This chain links TRBV4-3 with TRBJ2-5, with D maybe TRBD1 (6 bases). V lost 1 base and J lost 4, with 13 bases in between. CDR1 and CDR2 from the germline V gene are LGHNA and YSLEER. The CDR3 is 15 amino acids. CDR3 loop: CASSQVKGVPETQYF. CDR3 in DNA: TGCGCCAGCAGCCAAGTAAAGGGGGTCCCAGAGACCCAGTACTTC.

This clone was detected a few times. This sequence joins TRBV9 and TRBJ1-3; D uncertain. Germline-derived CDR1 and CDR2 are SGDLS and YYNGEE. The CDR3 spans 15 residues. V was shortened by 1 base and J by 4 bases, with 12 bases between the two germline ends. The CDR3 spells CASSVNTGAGNTIYF. The CDR3 DNA reads TGTGCCAGCAGCGTAAATACGGGAGCCGGAAACACCATATATTTT.

V gene TRBV25-1 combines with J gene TRBJ1-4; no clear D. The V end was cut by 5 bases, the J end by 4 bases, with 11 bases between. This CDR3 is 14 amino acids long. The germline V gene has CDR1 MGHDK and CDR2 SYGVNS. DNA for the CDR3: TGTGCCAGCAGTAGGCTGGGAGATAATGAAAAACTGTTTTTT. It is translated as CASSRLGDNEKLFF.

This clone was observed once. The chain uses TRBV7-9 and TRBJ1-2, with D unresolved. Germline CDR1 reads SEHNR; CDR2 reads FQNEAQ (reference sequence). The V gene lost 5 bases and the J gene lost 1 base, with 11 bases spanning the gap. The CDR3 has 14 amino acids. This CDR3 reads CASSRDLLNYGYTF. For the CDR3, the DNA is TGTGCCAGCAGCCGTGATCTACTTAACTATGGCTACACCTTC.